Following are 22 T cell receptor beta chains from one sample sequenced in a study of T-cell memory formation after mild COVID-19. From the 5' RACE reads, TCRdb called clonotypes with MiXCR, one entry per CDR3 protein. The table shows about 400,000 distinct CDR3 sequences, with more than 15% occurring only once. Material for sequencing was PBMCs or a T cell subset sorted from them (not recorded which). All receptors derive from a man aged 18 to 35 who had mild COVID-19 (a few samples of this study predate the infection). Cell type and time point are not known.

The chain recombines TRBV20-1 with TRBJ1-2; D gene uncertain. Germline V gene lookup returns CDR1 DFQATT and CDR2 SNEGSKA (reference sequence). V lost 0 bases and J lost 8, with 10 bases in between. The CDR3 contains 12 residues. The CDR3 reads CSARDGPEGYTF. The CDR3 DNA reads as TGCAGTGCTAGAGACGGCCCCGAGGGCTACACCTTC.

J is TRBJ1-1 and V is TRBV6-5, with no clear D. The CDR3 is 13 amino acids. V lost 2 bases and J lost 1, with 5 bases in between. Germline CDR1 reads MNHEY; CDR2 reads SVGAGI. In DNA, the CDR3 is TGTGCCAGCAGTTACGTGGAGAACACTGAAGCTTTCTTT. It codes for CASSYVENTEAFF.

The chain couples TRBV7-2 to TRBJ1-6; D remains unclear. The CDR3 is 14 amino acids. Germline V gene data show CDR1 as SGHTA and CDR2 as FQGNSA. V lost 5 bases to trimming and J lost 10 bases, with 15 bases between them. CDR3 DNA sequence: TGTGCCAGCAGCCGGACGTCGTATAGATCACCCCTCCACTTT. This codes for CASSRTSYRSPLHF.

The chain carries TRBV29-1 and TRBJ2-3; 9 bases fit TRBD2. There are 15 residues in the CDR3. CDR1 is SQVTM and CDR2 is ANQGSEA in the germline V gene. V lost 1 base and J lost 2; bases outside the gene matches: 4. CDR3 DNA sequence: TGCAGCGTTGAAGGAGAGCGGGGGGTCACAGATACGCAGTATTTT. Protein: CSVEGERGVTDTQYF.

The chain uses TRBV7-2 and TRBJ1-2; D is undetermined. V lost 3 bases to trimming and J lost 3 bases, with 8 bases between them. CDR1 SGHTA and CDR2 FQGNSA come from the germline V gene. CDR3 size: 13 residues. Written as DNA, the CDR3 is TGTGCCAGCAGCTTCTTTAAGGACTATGGCTACACCTTC. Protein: CASSFFKDYGYTF. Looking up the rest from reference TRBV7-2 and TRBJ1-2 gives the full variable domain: GAGVSQSPSNKVTEKGKDVELRCDPISGHTALYWYRQSLGQGLEFLIYFQGNSAPDKSGLPSDRFSAERTGGSVSTLTIQRTQQEDSAVYLCASSFFKDYGYTFGSGTRLTVV.

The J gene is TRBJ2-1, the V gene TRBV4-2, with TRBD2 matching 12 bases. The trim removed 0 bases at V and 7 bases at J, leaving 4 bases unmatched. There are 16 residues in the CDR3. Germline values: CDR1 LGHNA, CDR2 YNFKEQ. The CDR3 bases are TGTGCCAGCAGCCAAGACCTGACTAGCGGGGGAAATGAGCAGTTCTTC. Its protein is CASSQDLTSGGNEQFF.

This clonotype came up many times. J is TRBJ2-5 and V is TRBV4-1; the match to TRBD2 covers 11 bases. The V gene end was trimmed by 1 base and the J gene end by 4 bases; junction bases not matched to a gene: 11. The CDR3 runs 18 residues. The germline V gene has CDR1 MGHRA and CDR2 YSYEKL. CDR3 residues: CASSQAALAGGGRETQYF. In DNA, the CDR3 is TGCGCCAGCAGCCAAGCGGCGCTAGCGGGGGGCGGGCGAGAGACCCAGTACTTC.

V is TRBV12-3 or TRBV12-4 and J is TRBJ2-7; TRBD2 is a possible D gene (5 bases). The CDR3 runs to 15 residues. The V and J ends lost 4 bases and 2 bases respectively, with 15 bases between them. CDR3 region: CASSSGERHTYEQYF. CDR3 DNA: TGTGCCAGCAGTTCTGGCGAGCGGCATACCTACGAGCAGTACTTC.

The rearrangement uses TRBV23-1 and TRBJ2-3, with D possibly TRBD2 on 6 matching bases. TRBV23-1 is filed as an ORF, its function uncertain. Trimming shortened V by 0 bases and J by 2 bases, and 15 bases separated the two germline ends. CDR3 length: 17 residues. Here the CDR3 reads CASSQSAEGRNTDTQYF. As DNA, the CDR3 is TGCGCCAGCAGTCAATCCGCGGAGGGACGAAACACAGATACGCAGTATTTT.

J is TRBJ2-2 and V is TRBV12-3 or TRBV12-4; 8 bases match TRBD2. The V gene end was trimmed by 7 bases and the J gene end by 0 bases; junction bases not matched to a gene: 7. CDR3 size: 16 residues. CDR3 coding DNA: TGTGCCAGCACTACCCCAGCGGGGGCGAACACCGGGGAGCTGTTTTTT. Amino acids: CASTTPAGANTGELFF.

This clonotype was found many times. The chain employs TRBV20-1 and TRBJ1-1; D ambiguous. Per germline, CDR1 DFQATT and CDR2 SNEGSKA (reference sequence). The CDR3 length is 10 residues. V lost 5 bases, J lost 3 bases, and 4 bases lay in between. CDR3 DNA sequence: TGCAGTGCTGGGGACACTGAAGCTTTCTTT. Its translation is CSAGDTEAFF.

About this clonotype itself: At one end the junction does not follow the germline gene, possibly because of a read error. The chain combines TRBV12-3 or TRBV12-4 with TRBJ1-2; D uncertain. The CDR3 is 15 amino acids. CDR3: CASPGEDDGSEWLLF. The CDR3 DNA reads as TGTGCCAGCCCCGGGGAAGACGACGGGTCGGAGTGGCTCCTCTTC.

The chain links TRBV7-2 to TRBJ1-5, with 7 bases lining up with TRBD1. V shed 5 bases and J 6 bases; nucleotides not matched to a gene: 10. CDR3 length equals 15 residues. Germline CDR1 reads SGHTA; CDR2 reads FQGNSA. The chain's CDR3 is CASSKQTGLGQPQHF. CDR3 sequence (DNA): TGTGCCAGCAGCAAACAGACAGGGTTGGGTCAGCCCCAGCATTTT.

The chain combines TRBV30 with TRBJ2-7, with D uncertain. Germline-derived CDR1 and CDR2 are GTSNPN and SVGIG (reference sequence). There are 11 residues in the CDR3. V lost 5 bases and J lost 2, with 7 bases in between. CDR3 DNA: TGTGCCTGGGAGAACCCCTACGAGCAGTACTTC. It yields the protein CAWENPYEQYF.

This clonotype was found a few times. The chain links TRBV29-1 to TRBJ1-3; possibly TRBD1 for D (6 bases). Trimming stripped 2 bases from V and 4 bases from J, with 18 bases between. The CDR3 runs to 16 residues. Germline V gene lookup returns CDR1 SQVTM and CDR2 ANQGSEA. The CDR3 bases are TGCAGCGTTGAACAGGGGATTTCTGGTAAAGGAAACACCATATATTTT. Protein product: CSVEQGISGKGNTIYF.

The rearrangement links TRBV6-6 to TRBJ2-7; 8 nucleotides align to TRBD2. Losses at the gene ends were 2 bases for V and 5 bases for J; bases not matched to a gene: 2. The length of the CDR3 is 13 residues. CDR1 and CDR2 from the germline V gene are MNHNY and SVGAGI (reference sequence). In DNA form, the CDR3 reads TGTGCCAGCAGTTACGAGGGACTAGACGAGCAGTACGTC. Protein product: CASSYEGLDEQYV.

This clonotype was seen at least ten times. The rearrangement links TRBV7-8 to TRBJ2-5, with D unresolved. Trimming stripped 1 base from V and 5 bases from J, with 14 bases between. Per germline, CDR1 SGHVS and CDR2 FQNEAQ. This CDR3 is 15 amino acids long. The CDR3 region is CASSLVGRLGETQYF. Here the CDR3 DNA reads TGTGCCAGCAGCTTAGTTGGGCGTCTAGGGGAGACCCAGTACTTC.

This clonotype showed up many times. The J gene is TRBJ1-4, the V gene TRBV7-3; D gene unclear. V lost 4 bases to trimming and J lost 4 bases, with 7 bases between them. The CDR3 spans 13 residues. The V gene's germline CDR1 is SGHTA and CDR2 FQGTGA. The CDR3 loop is CASSYLNNEKLFF. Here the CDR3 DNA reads TGTGCCAGCAGCTACCTGAATAATGAAAAACTGTTTTTT. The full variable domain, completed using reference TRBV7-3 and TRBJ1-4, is GAGVSQTPSNKVTEKGKYVELRCDPISGHTALYWYRQSLGQGPEFLIYFQGTGAADDSGLPNDRFFAVRPEGSVSTLKIQRTERGDSAVYLCASSYLNNEKLFFGSGTQLSVL.

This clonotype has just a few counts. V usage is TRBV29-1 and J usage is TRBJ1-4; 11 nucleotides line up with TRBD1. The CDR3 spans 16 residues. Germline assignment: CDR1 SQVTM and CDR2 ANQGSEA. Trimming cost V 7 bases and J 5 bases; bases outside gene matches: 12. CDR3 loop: CSAVSRDRGRNEKLFF. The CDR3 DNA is TGCAGCGCGGTGTCCCGGGACAGGGGGAGAAATGAAAAACTGTTTTTT.

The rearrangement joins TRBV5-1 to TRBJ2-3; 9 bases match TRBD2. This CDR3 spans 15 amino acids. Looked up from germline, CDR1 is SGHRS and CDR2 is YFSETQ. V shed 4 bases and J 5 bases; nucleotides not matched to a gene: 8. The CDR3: CASSVSSGVVDTQYF. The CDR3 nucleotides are TGCGCCAGCAGCGTCTCTAGCGGGGTTGTAGATACGCAGTATTTT.

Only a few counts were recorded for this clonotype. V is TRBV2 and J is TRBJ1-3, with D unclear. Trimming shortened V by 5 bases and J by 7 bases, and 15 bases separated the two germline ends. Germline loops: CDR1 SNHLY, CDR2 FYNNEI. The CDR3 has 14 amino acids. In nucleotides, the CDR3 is TGTGCCAGCAGTCTCCTGGATAGGGAGAACACCATATATTTT. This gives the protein CASSLLDRENTIYF.

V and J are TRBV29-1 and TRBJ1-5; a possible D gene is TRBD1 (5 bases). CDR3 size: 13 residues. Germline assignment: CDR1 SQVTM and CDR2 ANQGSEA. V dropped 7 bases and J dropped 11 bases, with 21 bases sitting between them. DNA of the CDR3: TGCAGCGCCAGTACAGGCCCCGGGGTGTCCCAGCATTTT. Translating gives CSASTGPGVSQHF.